A single sample gave rise to the 25 T cell receptor beta chains below, sequenced in a study of blood T cell repertoires in COVID-19. Measured with immunoSEQ multiplex PCR; TCRdb has only the in-frame clones, and not every one. The table records approximately 300,000 clones, 85% of them present only once. The sample taken for sequencing was peripheral blood. Every receptor here comes from a woman in her 50s with active or convalescent COVID-19.

The gene calls are TRBV5-1 and TRBJ2-1, with 10 bases lining up with TRBD2. CDR3 length: 18 residues. Germline V gene sequence: CDR1 SGHRS, CDR2 YFSETQ. V was pared by 1 base and J by 0 bases, with 7 bases of the junction left unmatched. The DNA for the CDR3 is TGCGCCAGCAGCTTGAAAATGAGCGGGAGGGGCTCCTACAATGAGCAGTTCTTC. Protein: CASSLKMSGRGSYNEQFF.

CDR3 in DNA: TGTGCCAGCAGCTTAGTCGTTCAAGGGGGCGGTCAGCAGCCTTACGAGCAGTACTTC. As protein: CASSLVVQGGGQQPYEQYF. The rearrangement uses TRBV7-2 and TRBJ2-7; 7 nucleotides align to TRBD1. The J segment lost 4 bases and the V segment lost 1 base, leaving 19 bases of the junction unmatched. This CDR3 is 19 amino acids long. Germline V lookup: CDR1 SGHTA, CDR2 FQGNSA.

The chain uses TRBV15 and TRBJ1-1; possible D gene TRBD1, 6 bases. Trimming took 0 bases from V and 0 from J, leaving 8 bases between them. The germline V gene has CDR1 LNHNV and CDR2 YYDKDF (reference sequence). The CDR3 runs 15 residues. The CDR3 protein is CATSRDGQLNTEAFF. DNA for the CDR3: TGTGCCACCAGCAGAGATGGACAGTTGAACACTGAAGCTTTCTTT.

The genes are TRBV25-1 and TRBJ2-4; 8 bases agree with TRBD2. This CDR3 region has 15 residues. Losses at the gene ends were 6 bases for V and 9 bases for J; bases not matched to a gene: 13. CDR1 MGHDK and CDR2 SYGVNS come from the germline V gene. The CDR3 region has the DNA TGTGCCAGCAGCCCGGGGGGGATCCCTGGTGGCATTCAGTACTTC. Translating it yields CASSPGGIPGGIQYF.

The J gene is TRBJ1-4, the V gene TRBV18; no firm D call. Germline V gene lookup returns CDR1 KGHSH and CDR2 LQKENI. This CDR3 contains 16 residues. Trimming left V 6 bases short and J 4 bases short, with 18 bases between. The CDR3 region is CASSPEGGGFNEKLFF. CDR3 sequence (DNA): TGTGCCAGCTCGCCAGAAGGTGGAGGCTTTAATGAAAAACTGTTTTTT.

CDR3 amino acids: CASSQEGPSYEQYF. The CDR3 nucleotides read TGTGCCAGCAGCCAAGAGGGCCCTTCCTACGAGCAGTACTTC. The chain recombines TRBV3-1 (or the pseudogene TRBV3-2) with TRBJ2-7; D is undetermined. V was trimmed by 0 bases and J by 1 base, leaving 7 bases between them. There are 14 residues in the CDR3. Germline loops: CDR1 LGHDT, CDR2 YNNKEL (reference sequence).

The rearrangement uses TRBV7-9 and TRBJ2-7; 13 bases map to TRBD2. J gave up 2 bases and V 5 bases, and 12 bases lay outside the gene matches. This CDR3 contains 18 residues. The germline gives CDR1 SEHNR, CDR2 FQNEAQ (reference sequence). CDR3 DNA: TGTGCCAGCAGCCTTGGGAGAAGGACTAGCGGGGGCGCCTACGAGCAGTACTTC. It yields the protein CASSLGRRTSGGAYEQYF.

This clone was seen only a few times. The genes are TRBV19 and TRBJ2-1, with 12 positions matching TRBD2. The CDR3 is 17 amino acids. Germline V CDR1 and CDR2: LNHDA, SQIVND (reference sequence). The V segment lost 0 bases and the J segment 5 bases; nucleotides outside the gene matches: 5. Written as DNA, the CDR3 is TGTGCCAGTAGTATAGACTGGACTAGCGGGACGAACAATGAGCAGTTCTTC. Translated, it gives CASSIDWTSGTNNEQFF.

V gene TRBV7-8 combines with J gene TRBJ2-7, with 9 bases identical to TRBD2. This CDR3 has 19 amino acids. The V gene end was trimmed by 5 bases and the J gene end by 3 bases; junction bases not matched to a gene: 20. In germline, CDR1 is SGHVS, CDR2 FQNEAQ. CDR3 sequence (DNA): TGTGCCAGCAGCCTCAAGGTGGGCGGGAGCGGGAGGTTCCACTACGAGCAGTACTTC. Its protein is CASSLKVGGSGRFHYEQYF.

The chain carries TRBV7-2 and TRBJ2-7, with TRBD1 matching 9 bases. The V segment lost 3 bases and the J segment 9 bases; nucleotides outside the gene matches: 9. The CDR3 loop spans 14 amino acids. The V gene's germline CDR1 is SGHTA and CDR2 FQGNSA. The CDR3 sequence is CASSFGWTGAAQYF. Written as DNA, the CDR3 is TGTGCCAGCAGCTTTGGGTGGACAGGGGCAGCGCAGTACTTC.

The chain combines TRBV7-8 with TRBJ2-5; perhaps TRBD2 as D (6 bases). V was shortened by 5 bases and J by 7 bases, with 23 bases between the two germline ends. The CDR3 consists of 16 residues. Germline CDR1 and CDR2: SGHVS and FQNEAQ. As DNA, the CDR3 is TGTGCCAGCAGCGCGAGGAGGGATGCGCCGATCGGGACCCAGTACTTC. Translation gives CASSARRDAPIGTQYF. Complete variable domain (other parts from reference TRBV7-8 and TRBJ2-5): GAGVSQSPRYKVAKRGQDVALRCDPISGHVSLFWYQQALGQGPEFLTYFQNEAQLDKSGLPSDRFFAERPEGSVSTLKIQRTQQEDSAVYLCASSARRDAPIGTQYFGPGTRLLVL.

V usage is TRBV6-5 and J usage is TRBJ2-2, with 9 bases matching TRBD2. This CDR3 spans 13 amino acids. The junction had 4 bases not matched to a gene; V was cut back by 10 bases and J by 4 bases. Looked up from germline, CDR1 is MNHEY and CDR2 is SVGAGI. The CDR3 coding sequence is TGTGCCACCCGACTAGCGGCCACCGGGGAGCTGTTTTTT. Encoded protein: CATRLAATGELFF.

This chain joins TRBV28 and TRBJ1-2; tentative D call: TRBD1 (6 bases). CDR3 length: 15 residues. The V and J ends lost 5 bases and 5 bases respectively, with 18 bases between them. Germline assignment: CDR1 MDHEN and CDR2 SYDVKM. For the CDR3, the DNA is TGTGCCAGCAGTCTGCGGACAGACGGGTGGTATGGCTACACCTTC. It yields the protein CASSLRTDGWYGYTF.

This clone turned up a few times. The gene calls are TRBV6-5 and TRBJ2-7, with D tentatively TRBD1 (8 bases). Germline V gives CDR1 MNHEY, CDR2 SVGAGI. The V end was cut by 0 bases, the J end by 2 bases, with 14 bases between. CDR3 length: 16 residues. For the CDR3, the DNA is TGTGCCAGCAGTTACTCTCACAGGGGGGGTCCCTACGAGCAGTACTTC. This codes for CASSYSHRGGPYEQYF.

The chain is built from TRBV5-1 and TRBJ1-3, with unresolved D. The CDR3 loop spans 18 amino acids. Germline V CDR1 and CDR2: SGHRS, YFSETQ. V dropped 7 bases and J dropped 0 bases, with 23 bases sitting between them. The CDR3 sequence: CASSISSVSQLSGNTIYF. The CDR3 bases are TGCGCCAGCTCGATAAGTTCTGTTAGCCAACTCTCTGGAAACACCATATATTTT.

The rearrangement uses TRBV5-4 and TRBJ2-2; 8 nucleotides align to TRBD1. From germline, CDR1 is SGHNT and CDR2 YYREEE (reference sequence). The CDR3 is 15 residues long. V was pared by 6 bases and J by 5 bases, with 9 bases of the junction left unmatched. Here the CDR3 DNA reads TGTGCCAGCAACATCGGTCAGGGGGCAACCGGGGAGCTGTTTTTT. Protein: CASNIGQGATGELFF.

The V and J genes are TRBV29-1 and TRBJ2-1; 9 bases align to TRBD2. Germline lookup yields CDR1 SQVTM and CDR2 ANQGSEA. The CDR3 spans 12 residues. The V gene end was trimmed by 8 bases and the J gene end by 3 bases; junction bases not matched to a gene: 2. The CDR3 nucleotides are TGCAGCTCGACTAGCGGCTACAATGAGCAGTTCTTC. This sequence encodes CSSTSGYNEQFF.

J is TRBJ2-3 and V is TRBV9, with TRBD2 matching 7 bases. The CDR3 is 18 residues long. V was pared by 4 bases and J by 0 bases, with 14 bases of the junction left unmatched. Germline CDR1 SGDLS, CDR2 YYNGEE. CDR3 nucleotides: TGTGCCAGCAGCCTCCCTAGTGAAGCGGGAACTAGCACAGATACGCAGTATTTT. Protein product: CASSLPSEAGTSTDTQYF.

The rearrangement uses TRBV9 and TRBJ2-1, with D unresolved. CDR3 length: 14 amino acids. Germline CDR1 reads SGDLS; CDR2 reads YYNGEE. Deletions cut 1 base from V and 10 bases from J, with 15 bases between. CDR3 residues: CASSVRTEGVEQFF. The DNA for the CDR3 is TGTGCCAGCAGCGTAAGAACTGAAGGAGTGGAGCAGTTCTTC.

Ten or more counts support this clone. The chain has TRBV5-4 and TRBJ2-3; 9 positions agree with TRBD2. The CDR3 spans 14 residues. V lost 4 bases, J lost 4 bases, and 4 bases stayed unmatched. Germline V gene lookup returns CDR1 SGHNT and CDR2 YYREEE (reference sequence). The CDR3 here is CASSKTSGADTQYF. The CDR3 nucleotides are TGTGCCAGCAGCAAGACTAGCGGTGCAGATACGCAGTATTTT.

As DNA, the CDR3 is TGTGCCAGCAGTTACTCGGGGGGGTTAAATGGAAACACCATATATTTT. Amino acid sequence: CASSYSGGLNGNTIYF. The chain recombines TRBV6-7 with TRBJ1-3, with a tentative D call TRBD1 (5 bases). TRBV6-7 is an ORF for which the function is uncertain. The length of the CDR3 is 16 residues. V was trimmed by 0 bases and J by 3 bases, leaving 12 bases between them.

This chain uses TRBV11-3 with TRBJ2-1; 9 bases agree with TRBD1. Trimming removed 5 bases from V and 12 bases from J; junction bases left unmatched: 8. The germline CDR1 and CDR2 sequences are SGHNT and YENEEA. The CDR3 sequence is 13 residues long. The CDR3 loop reads CASSPDRGLGQFF. The DNA of the CDR3 is TGTGCCAGCAGCCCGGACAGGGGTTTAGGGCAGTTCTTC.

This clone was seen only once. This chain connects TRBV5-4 to TRBJ2-1; D is unresolved. From germline, CDR1 is SGHNT and CDR2 YYREEE (reference sequence). This CDR3 region has 11 residues. Trimming took off 3 bases at V and 9 bases at J, with 7 bases between the two ends. The CDR3 sequence: CASSSRGEQFF. The CDR3 DNA follows: TGTGCCAGCAGCTCGCGAGGTGAGCAGTTCTTC.

The J gene is TRBJ1-1, the V gene TRBV7-8; D remains unclear. The CDR3 length is 16 residues. V lost 0 bases, J lost 2 bases, and 13 bases lay in between. The germline gives CDR1 SGHVS, CDR2 FQNEAQ. CDR3 protein: CASSLAVGSLNTEAFF. CDR3 bases: TGTGCCAGCAGCTTAGCAGTAGGGAGCCTCAACACTGAAGCTTTCTTT.

The chain recombines TRBV20-1 with TRBJ2-1; TRBD2 aligns across 11 bases. This CDR3 is built from 14 residues. Germline V gene data show CDR1 as DFQATT and CDR2 as SNEGSKA (reference sequence). The trim removed 3 bases at V and 3 bases at J, leaving 1 base unmatched. The CDR3 nucleotides read TGCAGTGCTAGTACTAGCGGGAGCTACAATGAGCAGTTCTTC. Amino acid sequence: CSASTSGSYNEQFF.